Listed here are 28 T cell receptor beta chains from one sample, sequenced in a study of blood T cell repertoires in COVID-19 (dated by TCRdb to about 2020). The library was obtained by the immunoSEQ multiplex PCR assay. TCRdb stores this immuneACCESS table with in-frame sequences only. Part of the clones is absent; in the studies checked, under half of the shortfall reflects unresolved V genes, and no reason is known for the rest. The sample table records over 100,000 clones; 70% to 90% of these occur just once. The top ten constitute 5.1% of the sample. What was sequenced was peripheral blood. These receptors were taken from a human donor in a cohort sampled during active COVID-19.

The genes are TRBV5-1 and TRBJ1-2; 9 bases agree with TRBD1. The germline V gene encodes CDR1 SGHRS and CDR2 YFSETQ. This CDR3 region has 15 residues. The ends lost 0 bases at V and 5 bases at J; junction bases unmatched: 5. The CDR3 sequence is CASSLEGQGPYGYTF. In nucleotides, the CDR3 is TGCGCCAGCAGCTTGGAGGGACAGGGCCCTTATGGCTACACCTTC.

The genes are TRBV30 and TRBJ1-1; D is unresolved. This CDR3 is built from 14 residues. Germline V lookup: CDR1 GTSNPN, CDR2 SVGIG (reference sequence). Trimming removed 0 bases at V and 4 bases at J, with 12 bases between. CDR3 sequence reads: CAWSVSSTSTEAFF. The CDR3, as DNA: TGTGCCTGGAGTGTAAGTTCTACGAGCACTGAAGCTTTCTTT.

The V gene is TRBV2, the J gene TRBJ1-5; D not certain. V was trimmed by 6 bases and J by 4 bases, leaving 13 bases between them. The CDR3 contains 14 residues. Germline-derived CDR1 and CDR2 are SNHLY and FYNNEI. This CDR3 reads CASREAEGNQPQHF. CDR3 coding DNA: TGTGCCAGCAGGGAGGCAGAAGGAAATCAGCCCCAGCATTTT.

In DNA, the CDR3 is TGTGCCAGCTCCACCTGGCCAGGCTCGGTCTCTGGAAACACCATATATTTT. Amino acid sequence: CASSTWPGSVSGNTIYF. The rearrangement uses TRBV7-2 and TRBJ1-3; D gene uncertain. Germline V gene lookup returns CDR1 SGHTA and CDR2 FQGNSA. V was cut by 8 bases and J by 0 bases, with 20 bases left in between. This CDR3 is built from 17 residues.

The chain joins TRBV6-1 to TRBJ1-2; perhaps TRBD1 as D (5 bases). The CDR3 runs to 14 residues. Germline CDR1 and CDR2: MNHNS and SASEGT. Trimming stripped 3 bases from V and 5 bases from J, with 13 bases between. DNA of the CDR3: TGTGCCAGCAGTGATCATCAGGGTAGTTATGGCTACACCTTC. As protein: CASSDHQGSYGYTF.

This chain joins TRBV27 and TRBJ1-2, with D tentatively TRBD1 (6 bases). CDR1 and CDR2 (germline): MNHEY, SMNVEV (reference sequence). The CDR3 is 23 amino acids. The V and J ends lost 2 bases and 6 bases respectively, with 40 bases between them. The CDR3 spells CASSLRLNRLGARAQGNADGYTF. The CDR3 DNA reads as TGTGCCAGCAGTTTACGTCTAAACCGACTCGGGGCTCGGGCACAGGGTAACGCCGATGGCTACACCTTC.

The rearrangement joins TRBV28 to TRBJ2-7, with 11 bases aligning to TRBD1. There are 15 residues in the CDR3. Germline loops: CDR1 MDHEN, CDR2 SYDVKM. V shed 5 bases, J shed 2 bases, and the junction held 5 bases outside the gene matches. In nucleotides, the CDR3 is TGTGCCAGCAGTCAAGGGACAGGGGGTCCCTACGAGCAGTACTTC. Its protein is CASSQGTGGPYEQYF.

Comments on this clone: Within the sample, other DNA sequences also encode this same CDR3. The chain's CDR3 is CASSPPGQGAYEQYF. CDR3 DNA sequence: TGTGCCAGCTCACCGCCGGGACAGGGGGCCTACGAGCAGTACTTC. The chain has TRBV18 and TRBJ2-7; TRBD1 aligns across 11 bases. The germline gives CDR1 KGHSH, CDR2 LQKENI. The length of the CDR3 is 15 residues. The J segment lost 2 bases and the V segment lost 3 bases, leaving 3 bases of the junction unmatched.

The J gene is TRBJ2-5, the V gene TRBV4-2; 10 bases line up with TRBD2. The CDR3 has 16 residues. Germline V gene sequence: CDR1 LGHNA, CDR2 YNFKEQ. Trimming took 4 bases from V and 0 from J; bases not matched to a gene: 5. CDR3 protein: CASSRNSGGYQETQYF. The CDR3 DNA reads TGTGCCAGCAGCCGCAATAGCGGGGGGTACCAAGAGACCCAGTACTTC.

This chain joins TRBV7-9 and TRBJ1-2; the D gene is possibly TRBD1 (5 bases). The V and J ends lost 0 bases and 2 bases respectively, with 16 bases between them. This CDR3 is built from 17 residues. Germline CDR1 reads SEHNR; CDR2 reads FQNEAQ (reference sequence). The CDR3 nucleotides are TGTGCCAGCAGCTTAGCCCTGAGGGAGGGGATGAACTATGGCTACACCTTC. This encodes CASSLALREGMNYGYTF.

This clone has a single count. This chain uses TRBV5-1 with TRBJ2-3, with D possibly matching TRBD2 (6 bases). Trimming took off 2 bases at V and 5 bases at J, with 6 bases between the two ends. Germline loops: CDR1 SGHRS, CDR2 YFSETQ. This CDR3 region has 12 residues. Here the CDR3 DNA reads TGCGCCAGCAGCTTTAGCGGAGATACGCAGTATTTT. Translated: CASSFSGDTQYF. The whole variable domain, remainder taken from reference TRBV5-1 and TRBJ2-3, is KAGVTQTPRYLIKTRGQQVTLSCSPISGHRSVSWYQQTPGQGLQFLFEYFSETQRNKGNFPGRFSGRQFSNSRSEMNVSTLELGDSALYLCASSFSGDTQYFGPGTRLTVL.

This chain uses TRBV7-9 with TRBJ2-7; 10 bases align to TRBD2. The CDR3 is 15 amino acids. Looked up from germline, CDR1 is SEHNR and CDR2 is FQNEAQ (reference sequence). The V and J ends lost 4 bases and 3 bases, in that order; junction bases with no gene match: 6. The DNA of the CDR3 is TGTGCCAGCAGCTACGATAAGCGGGGGGGCTACGAGCAGTACTTC. Translation: CASSYDKRGGYEQYF.

The genes are TRBV11-2 and TRBJ2-7; tentatively, D is TRBD1 (5 bases). CDR3 length equals 15 residues. V was cut by 7 bases and J by 3 bases, with 19 bases left in between. CDR1 is SGHAT, CDR2 FQNNGV, per germline. The CDR3 is CASTPFETESYEQYF. CDR3 nucleotides: TGTGCCAGCACCCCCTTTGAGACAGAAAGCTACGAGCAGTACTTC.

The gene calls are TRBV4-2 and TRBJ2-3; 11 nucleotides align to TRBD2. V lost 4 bases and J lost 0; bases outside the gene matches: 12. The CDR3 runs to 19 residues. Germline V lookup: CDR1 LGHNA, CDR2 YNFKEQ. The CDR3 DNA is TGTGCCAGCAGCCTTAAAAAGGGGACTAGCGGTCATAGCACAGATACGCAGTATTTT. It yields the protein CASSLKKGTSGHSTDTQYF.

The chain joins TRBV19 to TRBJ1-5; the match to TRBD1 covers 9 bases. The V segment lost 6 bases and the J segment 2 bases; nucleotides outside the gene matches: 5. The germline V gene encodes CDR1 LNHDA and CDR2 SQIVND (reference sequence). CDR3 size: 15 residues. CDR3 coding DNA: TGTGCCAGTAGGAAGGACAGGGGAGGCAATCAGCCCCAGCATTTT. Residues: CASRKDRGGNQPQHF.

The gene calls are TRBV11-3 and TRBJ2-7; 8 positions agree with TRBD2. The CDR3 totals 17 residues. V lost 2 bases and J lost 3; bases outside the gene matches: 12. Germline V lookup: CDR1 SGHNT, CDR2 YENEEA. Written as DNA, the CDR3 is TGTGCCAGCAGCTTAAGTCGGGGGGGGCAGAGTAGCTACGAGCAGTACTTC. It specifies CASSLSRGGQSSYEQYF.

The chain combines TRBV3-1 (or the pseudogene TRBV3-2) with TRBJ2-7; D is perhaps TRBD1 (7 bases). V dropped 6 bases and J dropped 7 bases, with 16 bases sitting between them. The CDR3 is 13 amino acids. In germline, CDR1 is LGHDT, CDR2 YNNKEL (reference sequence). The CDR3 sequence: CASSPRTGGEQYF. CDR3 DNA: TGTGCCAGCAGTCCCCGGACAGGAGGGGAGCAGTACTTC.

J is TRBJ2-5 and V is TRBV7-2, with 7 nucleotides matching TRBD1. Germline assignment: CDR1 SGHTA and CDR2 FQGNSA. The J segment lost 5 bases and the V segment lost 0 bases, leaving 3 bases of the junction unmatched. The CDR3 loop spans 14 amino acids. The CDR3 coding sequence is TGTGCCAGCAGCTTAGCAGGGGGCCTGGAGACCCAGTACTTC. Translation: CASSLAGGLETQYF.

This clone was observed a handful of times. The rearrangement uses TRBV7-2 and TRBJ2-1; 8 nucleotides line up with TRBD2. The germline CDR1 and CDR2 sequences are SGHTA and FQGNSA. The junction had 6 bases not matched to a gene; V was cut back by 5 bases and J by 3 bases. CDR3 length: 15 residues. CDR3 sequence (DNA): TGTGCCAGCAGCGGAACTAGCGGCGTCTACAATGAGCAGTTCTTC. This encodes CASSGTSGVYNEQFF. Full variable domain (outside the CDR3, taken from reference TRBV7-2 and TRBJ2-1): GAGVSQSPSNKVTEKGKDVELRCDPISGHTALYWYRQSLGQGLEFLIYFQGNSAPDKSGLPSDRFSAERTGGSVSTLTIQRTQQEDSAVYLCASSGTSGVYNEQFFGPGTRLTVL.

V is TRBV2 and J is TRBJ2-4; TRBD2 might be the D (6 bases). CDR1 is SNHLY and CDR2 is FYNNEI in the germline V gene. This CDR3 has 14 residues. The ends were cut back, 7 bases at V and 2 bases at J, with 12 bases in the middle. The chain's CDR3 is CASTLAETKNIQYF. The CDR3 DNA is TGTGCCAGCACCTTAGCGGAAACCAAAAACATTCAGTACTTC.

This clone occurred once. The chain uses TRBV2 and TRBJ1-1; weak D call: TRBD1 (5 bases). The germline gives CDR1 SNHLY, CDR2 FYNNEI. Between the trimmed V and J ends, which lost 9 bases and 4 bases, there was a span of 9 bases. The CDR3 sequence is 11 residues long. The CDR3 bases are TGTGCCAGTCTGGACATCACTGAAGCTTTCTTT. It is translated as CASLDITEAFF. Combining the CDR3 with reference TRBV2 and TRBJ1-1 gives the whole variable domain EPEVTQTPSHQVTQMGQEVILRCVPISNHLYFYWYRQILGQKVEFLVSFYNNEISEKSEIFDDQFSVERPDGSNFTLKIRSTKLEDSAMYFCASLDITEAFFGQGTRLTVV.

The CDR3 sequence is CASLGLGADGYTF. DNA for the CDR3: TGTGCCAGCTTAGGATTGGGGGCAGATGGCTACACCTTC. The chain combines TRBV28 with TRBJ1-2; maybe TRBD1 (6 bases). The V and J ends lost 8 bases and 6 bases respectively, with 16 bases between them. Germline V gene lookup returns CDR1 MDHEN and CDR2 SYDVKM. The CDR3 spans 13 residues.

This chain uses TRBV7-9 with TRBJ2-7; 7 bases match TRBD1. Losses at the gene ends were 4 bases for V and 4 bases for J; bases not matched to a gene: 13. This CDR3 spans 16 amino acids. Germline V lookup: CDR1 SEHNR, CDR2 FQNEAQ (reference sequence). The CDR3, as DNA: TGTGCCAGCAGCTCCGAGATCGGGACAGTGCGATACGAGCAGTACTTC. Protein sequence: CASSSEIGTVRYEQYF.

The chain links TRBV7-9 to TRBJ2-7; 12 bases line up with TRBD2. Germline-derived CDR1 and CDR2 are SEHNR and FQNEAQ (reference sequence). The CDR3 extends over 15 amino acids. V was pared by 5 bases and J by 2 bases, with 4 bases of the junction left unmatched. In nucleotides, the CDR3 is TGTGCCAGCAGCCAGACTAGCGGGGGACCCTACGAGCAGTACTTC. Amino acid sequence: CASSQTSGGPYEQYF.

The chain is built from TRBV28 and TRBJ2-7; 15 positions match TRBD2. V shed 10 bases and J 9 bases; nucleotides not matched to a gene: 7. The CDR3 is 13 amino acids. The V gene's germline CDR1 is MDHEN and CDR2 SYDVKM. In DNA form, the CDR3 reads TGTGCCATTCAAGGACTAGCGGGAGGGGGGCAGTACTTC. Residues: CAIQGLAGGGQYF.

The chain couples TRBV6-2 or TRBV6-3 to TRBJ2-1, with 9 bases matching TRBD1. The CDR3 totals 18 residues. CDR1 and CDR2 from the germline V gene are MNHEY and SVGEGT. V shed 2 bases and J 4 bases; nucleotides not matched to a gene: 12. The CDR3 nucleotides are TGTGCCAGCAGTTACGTCTCTGGACAGGGGATTCATTACAATGAGCAGTTCTTC. It yields the protein CASSYVSGQGIHYNEQFF.

The CDR3 coding sequence is TGTGCCAGCAGCTTAGAGGGACTAGATGTGTCCTACAATGAGCAGTTCTTC. Protein product: CASSLEGLDVSYNEQFF. V and J are TRBV13 and TRBJ2-1; the match to TRBD2 covers 8 bases. The V gene's germline CDR1 is PRHDT and CDR2 FYEKMQ (reference sequence). V lost 1 base and J lost 1; bases outside the gene matches: 6. The CDR3 has 17 residues.

The chain uses TRBV6-5 and TRBJ1-5; TRBD1 agrees at 12 bases. The CDR3 totals 15 residues. V was clipped by 6 bases and J by 5 bases; unmatched bases: 5. Germline assignment: CDR1 MNHEY and CDR2 SVGAGI. The CDR3 coding sequence is TGTGCCAGCAGCAGGGGGACAGGGGGCTATCAGCCCCAGCATTTT. As protein: CASSRGTGGYQPQHF.